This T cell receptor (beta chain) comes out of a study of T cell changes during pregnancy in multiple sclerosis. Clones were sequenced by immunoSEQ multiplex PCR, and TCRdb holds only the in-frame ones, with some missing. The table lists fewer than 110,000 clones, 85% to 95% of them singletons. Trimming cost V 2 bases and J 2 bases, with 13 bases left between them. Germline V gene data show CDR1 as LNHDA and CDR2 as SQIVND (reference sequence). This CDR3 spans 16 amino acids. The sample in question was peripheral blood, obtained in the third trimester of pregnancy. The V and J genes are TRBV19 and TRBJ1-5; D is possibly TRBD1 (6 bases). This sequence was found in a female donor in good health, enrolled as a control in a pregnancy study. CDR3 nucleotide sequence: TGTGCCAGTAGTATACTAACAGGGTTAGGCAATCAGCCCCAGCATTTT. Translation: CASSILTGLGNQPQHF.